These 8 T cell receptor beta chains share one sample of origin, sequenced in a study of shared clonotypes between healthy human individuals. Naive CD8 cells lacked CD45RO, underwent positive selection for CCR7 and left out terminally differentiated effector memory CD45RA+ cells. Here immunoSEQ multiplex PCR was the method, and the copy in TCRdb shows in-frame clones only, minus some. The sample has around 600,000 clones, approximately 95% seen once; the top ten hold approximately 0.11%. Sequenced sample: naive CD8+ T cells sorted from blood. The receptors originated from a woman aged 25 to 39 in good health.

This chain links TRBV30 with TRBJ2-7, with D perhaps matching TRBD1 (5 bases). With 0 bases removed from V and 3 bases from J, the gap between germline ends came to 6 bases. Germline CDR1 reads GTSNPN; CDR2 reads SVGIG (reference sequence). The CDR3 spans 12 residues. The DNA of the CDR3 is TGTGCCTGGAGTGTAAGGGGCTACGAGCAGTACTTC. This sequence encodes CAWSVRGYEQYF.

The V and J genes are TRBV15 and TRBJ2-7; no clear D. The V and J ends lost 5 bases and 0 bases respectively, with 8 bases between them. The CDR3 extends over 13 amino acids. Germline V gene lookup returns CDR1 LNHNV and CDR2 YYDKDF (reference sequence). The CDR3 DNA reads TGTGCCACCAGCCCTCGATCCTCCTACGAGCAGTACTTC. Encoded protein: CATSPRSSYEQYF.

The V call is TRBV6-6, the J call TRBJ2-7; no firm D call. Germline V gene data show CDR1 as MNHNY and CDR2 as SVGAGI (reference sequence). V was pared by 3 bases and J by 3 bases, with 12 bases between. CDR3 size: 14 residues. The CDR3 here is CASSYKVADYEQYF. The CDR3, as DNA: TGTGCCAGCAGTTATAAGGTGGCGGACTACGAGCAGTACTTC.

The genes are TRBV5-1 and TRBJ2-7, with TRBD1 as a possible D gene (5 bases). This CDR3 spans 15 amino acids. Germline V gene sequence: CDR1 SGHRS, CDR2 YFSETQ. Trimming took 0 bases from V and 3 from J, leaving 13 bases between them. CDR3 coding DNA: TGCGCCAGCAGCTTGGCTTTCGACAGCTTCTACGAGCAGTACTTC. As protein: CASSLAFDSFYEQYF. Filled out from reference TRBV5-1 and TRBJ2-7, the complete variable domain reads KAGVTQTPRYLIKTRGQQVTLSCSPISGHRSVSWYQQTPGQGLQFLFEYFSETQRNKGNFPGRFSGRQFSNSRSEMNVSTLELGDSALYLCASSLAFDSFYEQYFGPGTRLTVT.

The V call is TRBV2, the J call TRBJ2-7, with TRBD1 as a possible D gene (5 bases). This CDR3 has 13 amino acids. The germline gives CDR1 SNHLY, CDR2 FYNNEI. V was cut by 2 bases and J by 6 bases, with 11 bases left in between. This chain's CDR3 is CASSERGTSEQYF. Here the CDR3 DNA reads TGTGCCAGCAGTGAAAGGGGTACGAGCGAGCAGTACTTC.

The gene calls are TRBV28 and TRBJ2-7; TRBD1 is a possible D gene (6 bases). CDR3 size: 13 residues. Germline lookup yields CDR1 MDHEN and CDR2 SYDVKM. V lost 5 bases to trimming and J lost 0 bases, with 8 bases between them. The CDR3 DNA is TGTGCCAGCAGTGGACAGCCCTCCTACGAGCAGTACTTC. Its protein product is CASSGQPSYEQYF. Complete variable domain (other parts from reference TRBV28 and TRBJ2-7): DVKVTQSSRYLVKRTGEKVFLECVQDMDHENMFWYRQDPGLGLRLIYFSYDVKMKEKGDIPEGYSVSREKKERFSLILESASTNQTSMYLCASSGQPSYEQYFGPGTRLTVT.

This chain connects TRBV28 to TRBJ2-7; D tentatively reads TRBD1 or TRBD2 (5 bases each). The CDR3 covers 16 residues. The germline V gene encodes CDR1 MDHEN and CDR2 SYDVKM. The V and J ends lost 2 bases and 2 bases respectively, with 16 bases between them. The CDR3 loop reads CASSLNLGDPTYEQYF. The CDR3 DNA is TGTGCCAGCAGTTTAAATTTGGGGGACCCAACCTACGAGCAGTACTTC. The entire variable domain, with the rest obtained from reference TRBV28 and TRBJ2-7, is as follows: DVKVTQSSRYLVKRTGEKVFLECVQDMDHENMFWYRQDPGLGLRLIYFSYDVKMKEKGDIPEGYSVSREKKERFSLILESASTNQTSMYLCASSLNLGDPTYEQYFGPGTRLTVT.

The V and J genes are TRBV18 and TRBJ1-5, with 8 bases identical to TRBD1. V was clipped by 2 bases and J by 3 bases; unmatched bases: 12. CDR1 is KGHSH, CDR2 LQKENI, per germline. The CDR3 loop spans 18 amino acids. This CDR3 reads CASSPYGDRTLTNQPQHF. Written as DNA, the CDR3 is TGTGCCAGCTCACCATACGGGGACAGGACTTTAACCAATCAGCCCCAGCATTTT.